These 26 T cell receptor beta chains originate from one sample sequenced in a study of technical replicates of blood from a few donors. Assay: immunoSEQ multiplex PCR; the TCRdb copy retains only in-frame clones and omits some. Among 55,000 to 60,000 clones listed, roughly 95% were seen once. Sequencing was done on a sample of PBMCs. The receptors derive from a human donor in good health. Some clones in this sample may be carry-over from other donors' samples.

The V call is TRBV6-1, the J call TRBJ1-2, with a possible D match to TRBD1 (5 bases). CDR1 is MNHNS, CDR2 SASEGT, per germline. The germline V and J ends were trimmed by 2 bases and 8 bases, with 15 bases remaining between them. The CDR3 is 14 residues long. The CDR3 loop is CASSEWAGLRGYTF. DNA for the CDR3: TGTGCCAGCAGTGAATGGGCAGGGCTTAGGGGCTACACCTTC.

The chain uses TRBV6-5 and TRBJ1-2, with D possibly TRBD1 on 5 matching bases. The germline gives CDR1 MNHEY, CDR2 SVGAGI. V was shortened by 2 bases and J by 5 bases, with 12 bases between the two germline ends. This CDR3 contains 14 residues. Here the CDR3 reads CASSYTAGTYGYTF. Written as DNA, the CDR3 is TGTGCCAGCAGTTACACGGCGGGGACTTATGGCTACACCTTC.

The rearrangement uses TRBV5-8 and TRBJ2-3, with a tentative D call TRBD1 (6 bases). The germline gives CDR1 SGHTS, CDR2 YDEGEE. The CDR3 has 15 residues. Trimming left V 1 base short and J 0 bases short, with 9 bases between. CDR3 coding DNA: TGTGCCAGCAGCTTGTATAGGGGGAGCACAGATACGCAGTATTTT. It codes for CASSLYRGSTDTQYF.

The V gene is TRBV5-1, the J gene TRBJ2-7; D may be TRBD2 (5 bases). The ends were cut back, 0 bases at V and 6 bases at J, with 13 bases in the middle. The CDR3 covers 14 residues. CDR1 is SGHRS and CDR2 is YFSETQ in the germline V gene. The chain's CDR3 is CASSLEGSLREQYF. The CDR3 region has the DNA TGCGCCAGCAGCTTGGAAGGGAGTCTCCGCGAGCAGTACTTC.

The J gene is TRBJ2-6, the V gene TRBV30; 13 bases map to TRBD2. This CDR3 is built from 16 residues. V shed 7 bases and J 4 bases; nucleotides not matched to a gene: 7. The germline V gene encodes CDR1 GTSNPN and CDR2 SVGIG (reference sequence). CDR3: CASGLAGVGGANVLTF. The CDR3 region has the DNA TGTGCCTCCGGACTAGCGGGAGTAGGCGGGGCCAACGTCCTGACTTTC. The complete variable domain, with remaining parts taken from reference TRBV30 and TRBJ2-6, reads SQTIHQWPATLVQPVGSPLSLECTVEGTSNPNLYWYRQAAGRGLQLLFYSVGIGQISSEVPQNLSASRPQDRQFILSSKKLLLSDSGFYLCASGLAGVGGANVLTFGAGSRLTVL.

The chain links TRBV7-2 to TRBJ2-7; TRBD1 matches 12 bases. V lost 0 bases, J lost 11 bases, and 5 bases stayed unmatched. The CDR3 extends over 14 amino acids. The germline V gene has CDR1 SGHTA and CDR2 FQGNSA. CDR3 sequence (DNA): TGTGCCAGCAGCTTAGCTCCGGGACAGGGGGCGAAGTACTTC. This sequence encodes CASSLAPGQGAKYF. Complete variable domain (other parts from reference TRBV7-2 and TRBJ2-7): GAGVSQSPSNKVTEKGKDVELRCDPISGHTALYWYRQSLGQGLEFLIYFQGNSAPDKSGLPSDRFSAERTGGSVSTLTIQRTQQEDSAVYLCASSLAPGQGAKYFGPGTRLTVT.

This chain connects TRBV5-4 to TRBJ2-7, with D unclear. CDR1 and CDR2 (germline): SGHNT, YYREEE (reference sequence). V dropped 4 bases and J dropped 7 bases, with 15 bases sitting between them. There are 13 residues in the CDR3. The CDR3 reads CASSGHSAWEQYF. The CDR3 DNA sequence: TGTGCCAGCAGCGGCCACAGTGCCTGGGAGCAGTACTTC.

This rearrangement joins TRBV4-1 to TRBJ2-7, with 8 bases identical to TRBD1. The length of the CDR3 is 17 residues. V was pared by 2 bases and J by 3 bases, with 12 bases of the junction left unmatched. Germline values: CDR1 MGHRA, CDR2 YSYEKL. Written as DNA, the CDR3 is TGCGCCAGCAGCCAACTGTTGGGACAGGTACTGATCTACGAGCAGTACTTC. Its protein is CASSQLLGQVLIYEQYF.

J is TRBJ2-2 and V is TRBV6-6; no definite D call. The CDR3 consists of 12 residues. V was pared by 4 bases and J by 5 bases, with 5 bases between. The germline V gene encodes CDR1 MNHNY and CDR2 SVGAGI (reference sequence). CDR3 protein: CASSSNTGELFF. CDR3 in DNA: TGTGCCAGCAGTTCCAATACCGGGGAGCTGTTTTTT.

The chain combines TRBV5-4 with TRBJ1-2; D is ambiguous. Looked up from germline, CDR1 is SGHNT and CDR2 is YYREEE (reference sequence). The V end lost 4 bases, the J end lost 6 bases, and 7 bases lay between the germline ends. The CDR3 length is 11 residues. CDR3 protein: CASSGQDGYTF. DNA for the CDR3: TGTGCCAGCAGCGGGCAGGATGGCTACACCTTC.

This chain links TRBV11-1 with TRBJ2-6, with D uncertain. The CDR3 has 15 amino acids. V lost 5 bases and J 0 bases, leaving 8 bases between the germline ends. Germline lookup yields CDR1 SGHAT and CDR2 FQDESV (reference sequence). The CDR3 sequence: CASSPWSSGANVLTF. The CDR3, as DNA: TGTGCCAGCAGCCCTTGGAGCTCTGGGGCCAACGTCCTGACTTTC.

The gene calls are TRBV5-1 and TRBJ1-2; no clear D gene. The CDR3 runs to 13 residues. In germline, CDR1 is SGHRS, CDR2 YFSETQ. The V gene lost 4 bases and the J gene lost 5 bases, with 12 bases spanning the gap. CDR3: CASSPEAGYGYTF. CDR3 sequence (DNA): TGCGCCAGCAGCCCGGAGGCTGGATATGGCTACACCTTC.

This chain connects TRBV11-2 to TRBJ1-2; 12 bases align to TRBD1. V was pared by 8 bases and J by 5 bases, with 3 bases of the junction left unmatched. The CDR3 totals 13 residues. Per the germline V gene, CDR1 is SGHAT and CDR2 is FQNNGV. Written as DNA, the CDR3 is TGTGCCAGCGGGACAGGGGGCTGGTATGGCTACACCTTC. Its translation: CASGTGGWYGYTF.

This clone is a singleton in its sample. This rearrangement joins TRBV5-1 to TRBJ2-5; TRBD1 aligns across 7 bases. V lost 3 bases and J lost 5; bases outside the gene matches: 7. This CDR3 is 14 amino acids long. Germline V CDR1 and CDR2: SGHRS, YFSETQ. CDR3 amino acids: CASSSGQVRETQYF. CDR3 coding DNA: TGCGCCAGCAGCTCCGGACAGGTCAGGGAGACCCAGTACTTC.

The V call is TRBV5-4, the J call TRBJ2-7, with 7 positions matching TRBD1. Germline CDR1 is SGHNT and CDR2 is YYREEE (reference sequence). The trim removed 4 bases at V and 4 bases at J, leaving 11 bases unmatched. The CDR3 sequence is 15 residues long. This CDR3 reads CASSQDRSNPYEQYF. CDR3 nucleotides: TGTGCCAGCAGCCAGGACAGGAGCAACCCTTACGAGCAGTACTTC.

This clone has more than one count but fewer than ten. The chain employs TRBV11-2 and TRBJ2-1, with 9 positions matching TRBD2. After removal of 5 bases from V and 4 bases from J, the junction contained 9 bases not matched to a gene. The CDR3 contains 16 residues. CDR1 and CDR2 from the germline V gene are SGHAT and FQNNGV. DNA for the CDR3: TGTGCCAGCAGCCGCCTGGGGGCGGGAGGGTACAATGAGCAGTTCTTC. Translating it yields CASSRLGAGGYNEQFF. The complete variable domain, with remaining parts taken from reference TRBV11-2 and TRBJ2-1, reads EAGVAQSPRYKIIEKRQSVAFWCNPISGHATLYWYQQILGQGPKLLIQFQNNGVVDDSQLPKDRFSAERLKGVDSTLKIQPAKLEDSAVYLCASSRLGAGGYNEQFFGPGTRLTVL.

The chain recombines TRBV7-8 with TRBJ1-2; TRBD1 is a possible D gene (6 bases). The CDR3 runs 14 residues. Per germline, CDR1 SGHVS and CDR2 FQNEAQ. The germline V and J ends were trimmed by 2 bases and 4 bases, with 11 bases remaining between them. In DNA form, the CDR3 reads TGTGCCAGCAGCTTACTGGGGGCATTCTATGGCTACACCTTC. It translates to CASSLLGAFYGYTF.

The chain carries TRBV19 and TRBJ2-1; TRBD2 aligns across 10 bases. Germline loops: CDR1 LNHDA, CDR2 SQIVND (reference sequence). The trim removed 1 base at V and 7 bases at J, leaving 4 bases unmatched. This CDR3 region has 15 residues. The CDR3 DNA reads as TGTGCCAGTAGTATAGGATCTAGCGGGAGAAATGAGCAGTTCTTC. Amino acids: CASSIGSSGRNEQFF.

The rearrangement uses TRBV7-2 and TRBJ2-5, with D perhaps matching TRBD2 (5 bases). V was shortened by 5 bases and J by 10 bases, with 17 bases between the two germline ends. Germline V gene data show CDR1 as SGHTA and CDR2 as FQGNSA. CDR3 length: 13 residues. This chain's CDR3 is CASSPQTRAGQYF. Written as DNA, the CDR3 is TGTGCCAGCAGCCCACAGACGCGGGCGGGCCAGTACTTC.

The chain is built from TRBV7-9 and TRBJ2-7; 7 bases are shared with TRBD1. Germline assignment: CDR1 SEHNR and CDR2 FQNEAQ (reference sequence). Trimming at V came to 5 bases and at J to 2 bases, leaving 6 bases not matched to a gene. There are 14 residues in the CDR3. CDR3 coding DNA: TGTGCCAGCAGCCACGGACAGGAACCCTACGAGCAGTACTTC. Translation: CASSHGQEPYEQYF.

This CDR3 reads CASSPWGTGASSYEQYF. The CDR3 coding sequence is TGTGCCAGCTCACCATGGGGGACAGGGGCGAGTTCCTACGAGCAGTACTTC. This chain links TRBV18 with TRBJ2-7, with 10 bases matching TRBD1. The CDR3 has 17 residues. Germline loops: CDR1 KGHSH, CDR2 LQKENI. The ends lost 2 bases at V and 1 base at J; junction bases unmatched: 8. Variable domain in full (rest from reference TRBV18 and TRBJ2-7): NAGVMQNPRHLVRRRGQEARLRCSPMKGHSHVYWYRQLPEEGLKFMVYLQKENIIDESGMPKERFSAEFPKEGPSILRIQQVVRGDSAAYFCASSPWGTGASSYEQYFGPGTRLTVT.

V and J are TRBV6-5 and TRBJ2-1, with a tentative D call TRBD1 (6 bases). The CDR3 loop spans 15 amino acids. Germline V gene lookup returns CDR1 MNHEY and CDR2 SVGAGI. V lost 2 bases and J 6 bases, leaving 14 bases between the germline ends. CDR3 residues: CASSYRRQEVNEQFF. In nucleotides, the CDR3 is TGTGCCAGCAGTTACCGAAGACAGGAGGTCAATGAGCAGTTCTTC.

The chain uses TRBV5-1 and TRBJ2-1; TRBD2 aligns across 12 bases. The CDR3 contains 15 residues. V lost 4 bases, J lost 7 bases, and 6 bases stayed unmatched. Germline CDR1 and CDR2: SGHRS and YFSETQ. The CDR3 is CASSQWTSGMNEQFF. CDR3 sequence (DNA): TGCGCCAGCAGCCAATGGACTAGCGGGATGAATGAGCAGTTCTTC.

The rearrangement links TRBV4-1 to TRBJ2-3, with D perhaps matching TRBD2 (5 bases). This CDR3 has 16 amino acids. V was shortened by 4 bases and J by 4 bases, with 18 bases between the two germline ends. CDR1 MGHRA and CDR2 YSYEKL come from the germline V gene. The CDR3 coding sequence is TGCGCCAGCAGCCGCTTGCCGGGATCCGGTGCAGATACGCAGTATTTT. Protein: CASSRLPGSGADTQYF.

The J gene is TRBJ2-5, the V gene TRBV4-1; D may be TRBD2 (5 bases). Germline V gene lookup returns CDR1 MGHRA and CDR2 YSYEKL. The CDR3 is 17 residues long. Trimming stripped 0 bases from V and 5 bases from J, with 19 bases between. CDR3 in amino acids: CASSQEGSLGGWETQYF. Here the CDR3 DNA reads TGCGCCAGCAGCCAAGAAGGGAGTCTCGGCGGATGGGAGACCCAGTACTTC.

This rearrangement joins TRBV9 to TRBJ2-2; 9 nucleotides match TRBD1. With V trimmed by 1 base and J by 6 bases, 4 bases remained unmatched. This CDR3 is built from 15 residues. From germline, CDR1 is SGDLS and CDR2 YYNGEE. Written as DNA, the CDR3 is TGTGCCAGCAGCGTAACACAGGGGGCGGCCGGGGAGCTGTTTTTT. Translated: CASSVTQGAAGELFF.